These 24 T cell receptor beta chains originate from one sample sequenced in a study of regulatory T cells in long-lasting Graves disease. This sample's time point: newly diagnosed GD, antithyroid drugs for less than 3 months. Following extraction of RNA from PBMCs, that RNA was used to make the TCR library. CDR3-region Arm-PCR and iRepertoire HTBI primers produced the TCR beta libraries. One entry per CDR3 protein results from TCRdb running MiXCR on the multiplex PCR reads. The repertoire holds about 370,000 distinct CDR3 sequences, roughly a sixth seen once, with 22% in the top ten. The material was peripheral blood mononuclear cells (PBMCs), obtained at new diagnosis, from a patient treated with antithyroid drugs. The receptors were gathered from a female donor with Graves disease.

This clonotype was counted between two and nine times. This chain uses TRBV13 with TRBJ1-1; D is uncertain. Germline-derived CDR1 and CDR2 are PRHDT and FYEKMQ (reference sequence). CDR3 length: 15 amino acids. V was cut by 5 bases and J by 1 base, with 14 bases left in between. The CDR3 DNA reads as TGTGCCAGCAGCCTGACACATTTAGGGAACACTGAAGCTTTCTTT. Encoded protein: CASSLTHLGNTEAFF.

The chain is built from TRBV20-1 and TRBJ2-1, with 9 bases that match TRBD2. Losses at the gene ends were 1 base for V and 8 bases for J; bases not matched to a gene: 15. Germline assignment: CDR1 DFQATT and CDR2 SNEGSKA (reference sequence). CDR3 length equals 17 residues. The CDR3 DNA reads TGCAGTGCTAGAGCCCAAAGGCGGGAGGGTCGTATGGATGAGCAGTTCTTC. Translation: CSARAQRREGRMDEQFF.

This clonotype was seen at least ten times. The rearrangement links TRBV12-3 or TRBV12-4 to TRBJ2-5; perhaps D is TRBD1 or TRBD2 (5 bases each). The CDR3 length is 14 residues. V lost 3 bases to trimming and J lost 1 base, with 9 bases between them. The CDR3 nucleotides are TGTGCCAGCAGTTTTTACGGGGCCCAAGAGACCCAGTACTTC. Its translation is CASSFYGAQETQYF.

This clonotype was counted between two and nine times. The chain has TRBV12-3 or TRBV12-4 and TRBJ1-5; tentatively, D is TRBD1 (6 bases). The CDR3 extends over 15 amino acids. Trimming removed 4 bases from V and 6 bases from J, with 16 bases in between. DNA of the CDR3: TGTGCCAGCAGTTCAACCAGGGGCGGGAGTCAGCCCCAGCATTTT. It yields the protein CASSSTRGGSQPQHF.

This clonotype was detected ten times or more. The V call is TRBV10-3, the J call TRBJ1-1; 8 nucleotides match TRBD1. This CDR3 has 15 residues. V shed 2 bases, J shed 1 base, and the junction held 3 bases outside the gene matches. Per the germline V gene, CDR1 is ENHRY and CDR2 is SYGVKD. The CDR3 protein is CAISEPTGENTEAFF. CDR3 DNA sequence: TGTGCCATCAGTGAGCCGACAGGGGAGAACACTGAAGCTTTCTTT.

This clonotype appeared many times. V usage is TRBV6-2 or TRBV6-3 and J usage is TRBJ1-6, with 10 bases lining up with TRBD1. V was pared by 4 bases and J by 9 bases, with 6 bases of the junction left unmatched. The CDR3 sequence is 15 residues long. The germline CDR1 and CDR2 sequences are MNHEY and SVGEGT. CDR3 sequence (DNA): TGTGCCAGCAGTTTAAGGACAGGGGGTAGTTCACCCCTCCACTTT. Protein product: CASSLRTGGSSPLHF.

This clonotype was seen many times. For the CDR3, the DNA is TGCGCCAGCAGTCAAGGGACTAGTTTGACAGATACGCAGTATTTT. Translating gives CASSQGTSLTDTQYF. The chain employs TRBV5-1 and TRBJ2-3; the match to TRBD2 covers 8 bases. The trim removed 5 bases at V and 3 bases at J, leaving 8 bases unmatched. CDR1 and CDR2 (germline): SGHRS, YFSETQ. The CDR3 covers 15 residues.

This chain joins TRBV29-1 and TRBJ2-2; either TRBD1 or TRBD2 may supply D (6 bases each). The V and J ends lost 4 bases and 7 bases respectively, with 10 bases between them. Looked up from germline, CDR1 is SQVTM and CDR2 is ANQGSEA. The CDR3 length is 12 residues. The chain's CDR3 is CSVGGADGELFF. The CDR3 DNA sequence: TGCAGCGTTGGGGGGGCCGACGGGGAGCTGTTTTTT.

The table lists this clonotype with many counts. The chain recombines TRBV28 with TRBJ2-7; 8 bases agree with TRBD2. V gave up 6 bases and J gave up 2 bases; unmatched junction bases: 9. The length of the CDR3 is 15 residues. Germline values: CDR1 MDHEN, CDR2 SYDVKM. As DNA, the CDR3 is TGTGCCAGCAGCCCCGGGGGCGGGAGGACCTACGAGCAGTACTTC. Residues: CASSPGGGRTYEQYF.

This chain links TRBV19 with TRBJ1-2, with 10 bases lining up with TRBD1. Germline CDR1 is LNHDA and CDR2 is SQIVND (reference sequence). V shed 4 bases and J 6 bases; nucleotides not matched to a gene: 5. This CDR3 spans 14 amino acids. The CDR3 spells CASSTETGGHGYTF. The CDR3 DNA sequence: TGTGCCAGTAGTACCGAGACAGGGGGCCATGGCTACACCTTC. The variable domain in full, with the rest retrieved from reference TRBV19 and TRBJ1-2, is DGGITQSPKYLFRKEGQNVTLSCEQNLNHDAMYWYRQDPGQGLRLIYYSQIVNDFQKGDIAEGYSVSREKKESFPLTVTSAQKNPTAFYLCASSTETGGHGYTFGSGTRLTVV.

This clonotype was counted many times. This chain links TRBV4-1 with TRBJ2-7; D is unresolved. V was cut by 3 bases and J by 9 bases, with 30 bases left in between. This CDR3 is built from 18 residues. In germline, CDR1 is MGHRA, CDR2 YSYEKL. The CDR3 DNA reads TGCGCCAGCAGCCACACCGCTGCCCGAGGCAGTCTCCTACGAGGGCAGTACTTC. Translated: CASSHTAARGSLLRGQYF.

For this clonotype: One base away lies a much larger clone, so this may be a sequencing read error. The J gene is TRBJ2-1, the V gene TRBV20-1; 14 positions match TRBD2. The DNA end lines up better with TRBJ2-7; the J call may be wrong. Germline lookup yields CDR1 DFQATT and CDR2 SNEGSKA (reference sequence). The CDR3 length is 14 residues. CDR3 amino acids: CSARGLAGAQEQYF. Here the CDR3 DNA reads TGCAGTGCTAGGGGACTAGCGGGGGCCCAGGAGCAGTACTTC.

About this clonotype itself: One base away lies a much larger clone, so this may be a sequencing read error. The chain combines TRBV20-1 with TRBJ2-2; 12 nucleotides agree with TRBD2. With 6 bases clipped from V and 6 bases from J, the junction kept 8 bases outside the gene matches. This CDR3 has 15 residues. Germline V gene sequence: CDR1 DFQATT, CDR2 SNEGSKA (reference sequence). The CDR3 loop reads CSAGLAGRNAGELFF. CDR3 sequence (DNA): TGCAGTGCCGGACTAGCGGGGAGAAACGCCGGGGAGCTGTTTTTT.

This clonotype appeared many times. The chain couples TRBV20-1 to TRBJ2-1; D uncertain. CDR1 and CDR2 (germline): DFQATT, SNEGSKA (reference sequence). Trimming left V 4 bases short and J 5 bases short, with 15 bases between. CDR3 length: 14 amino acids. The CDR3 sequence is CSAIWADRDNEQFF. The CDR3 DNA reads as TGCAGTGCTATATGGGCCGACCGAGACAATGAGCAGTTCTTC.

Ten or more counts support this clonotype. V and J are TRBV5-1 and TRBJ2-7; 13 nucleotides agree with TRBD2. The V segment lost 4 bases and the J segment 6 bases; nucleotides outside the gene matches: 10. This CDR3 spans 16 amino acids. CDR1 and CDR2 (germline): SGHRS, YFSETQ. CDR3 loop: CASSDPGLAGFGEQYF. The CDR3 DNA follows: TGCGCCAGCAGCGACCCGGGACTAGCGGGATTCGGCGAGCAGTACTTC.

This chain uses TRBV7-9 with TRBJ2-2; unclear D gene. This CDR3 spans 14 amino acids. Germline V gene lookup returns CDR1 SEHNR and CDR2 FQNEAQ (reference sequence). Trimming shortened V by 1 base and J by 1 base, and 4 bases separated the two germline ends. The CDR3 DNA reads as TGTGCCAGCAGCTTAGACGTGAACACCGGGGAGCTGTTTTTT. Translated, it gives CASSLDVNTGELFF.

This clonotype was seen at least ten times. V gene TRBV27 combines with J gene TRBJ2-7; TRBD2 aligns across 9 bases. CDR1 is MNHEY and CDR2 is SMNVEV in the germline V gene (reference sequence). The length of the CDR3 is 19 residues. V trimming: 5 bases; J trimming: 2 bases; junction bases outside the gene matches: 19. CDR3 coding DNA: TGTGCCAGCAGTCCGCTACGGGCGGGAGGGCCCCTAGCCCCCTACGAGCAGTACTTC. It specifies CASSPLRAGGPLAPYEQYF.

This clonotype was counted at least ten times. The DNA for the CDR3 is TGCAGCGTTTGGGGCCTCACATATGGCTACACCTTC. Its protein is CSVWGLTYGYTF. V usage is TRBV29-1 and J usage is TRBJ1-2; perhaps TRBD1 as D (5 bases). CDR1 SQVTM and CDR2 ANQGSEA come from the germline V gene. V lost 5 bases and J lost 5, with 12 bases in between. The CDR3 spans 12 residues.

V and J are TRBV5-1 and TRBJ2-5; D might be TRBD1 (5 bases). The germline CDR1 and CDR2 sequences are SGHRS and YFSETQ. The CDR3 loop spans 15 amino acids. Trimming shortened V by 1 base and J by 1 base, and 11 bases separated the two germline ends. The CDR3 sequence is CASSLQGSIQETQYF. The CDR3 DNA reads as TGCGCCAGCAGCTTGCAGGGCTCAATCCAAGAGACCCAGTACTTC.

The sample holds many counts of this clonotype. The V call is TRBV6-1, the J call TRBJ2-1, with D possibly TRBD1 on 5 matching bases. The CDR3 spans 15 residues. CDR1 MNHNS and CDR2 SASEGT come from the germline V gene. With 6 bases removed from V and 0 bases from J, the gap between germline ends came to 12 bases. The CDR3 reads CASRLDRFSYNEQFF. As DNA, the CDR3 is TGTGCCAGCAGGCTTGACAGATTCTCCTACAATGAGCAGTTCTTC.

This clonotype was seen many times. The rearrangement links TRBV9 to TRBJ1-5; no reliable D call. Germline V gives CDR1 SGDLS, CDR2 YYNGEE. The V and J ends lost 3 bases and 2 bases respectively, with 6 bases between them. The CDR3 has 13 amino acids. CDR3 loop: CASSAVGNQPQHF. CDR3 nucleotides: TGTGCCAGCAGCGCAGTTGGCAATCAGCCCCAGCATTTT.

This clonotype was observed many times. V is TRBV20-1 and J is TRBJ1-2; 7 bases line up with TRBD1. V shed 6 bases and J 4 bases; nucleotides not matched to a gene: 14. Germline lookup yields CDR1 DFQATT and CDR2 SNEGSKA (reference sequence). CDR3 length equals 15 residues. The CDR3 region has the DNA TGCAGTGCCTTTCGGGACAGCAGTTTCACCTATGGCTACACCTTC. Translating gives CSAFRDSSFTYGYTF.

Notes on this clonotype: A read error may explain this, as a much larger clone is one base away. The chain couples TRBV10-2 to TRBJ2-3; a possible D gene is TRBD2 (5 bases). CDR3 length: 13 residues. Deletions cut 6 bases from V and 8 bases from J, with 15 bases between. CDR1 is WSHSY and CDR2 is SAAADI in the germline V gene. The CDR3 spells CASRPEGRGTQYF. In DNA, the CDR3 is TGCGCCAGCAGACCGGAAGGTCGGGGTACGCAGTATTTT.

This clonotype was recorded many times. The chain combines TRBV12-3 or TRBV12-4 with TRBJ1-2; 8 bases match TRBD1. V gave up 3 bases and J gave up 4 bases; unmatched junction bases: 7. The CDR3 consists of 15 residues. The CDR3: CASSFRKGQVYGYTF. In DNA, the CDR3 is TGTGCCAGCAGTTTTCGCAAGGGACAGGTCTATGGCTACACCTTC.